This TCR beta chain emerged from a study of T cells in Graves' hyperthyroidism and ophthalmopathy. V shed 1 base and J shed 2 bases, with 9 bases lying between them. The CDR3 is made up of 15 amino acids. CDR1 is MGHRA, CDR2 YSYEKL, per germline. TCR beta CDR3 sequences were amplified from RNA transcripts. In the first-round RT-PCR of the TCR CDR3, the HTBI primer set was used. In TCRdb, the multiplex PCR reads were re-called with MiXCR into one record per CDR3 protein. The sample records 600,000 or so distinct CDR3 sequences, around 45% being singletons. This clonotype appeared once. This receptor was identified in a woman between 18 and 30 years old with Graves' hyperthyroidism. Input material: peripheral blood or thyroid tissue (not recorded which). This chain links TRBV4-1 with TRBJ1-5; tentative D call: TRBD1 (5 bases). The CDR3 DNA reads TGCGCCAGCAGCCAAGCATCGGGACGCAATCAGCCCCAGCATTTT. Encoded protein: CASSQASGRNQPQHF.